One sample yielded the 20 T cell receptor beta chains listed below, sequenced in a study of control samples from healthy donors and cancer patients. Profiled with immunoSEQ multiplex PCR; TCRdb holds only in-frame clones, not every one. Of roughly 92,000 clones in the sample, 86% are singletons; the top ten hold 0.95% to 1.5%. Sequenced material: blood. These receptors all stem from a woman in her forties or fifties in good health.

The rearrangement joins TRBV28 to TRBJ1-2; D is unresolved. The V and J ends lost 6 bases and 1 base respectively, with 9 bases between them. CDR1 is MDHEN and CDR2 is SYDVKM in the germline V gene. The CDR3 spans 13 residues. CDR3 residues: CASRNRDNYGYTF. CDR3 nucleotides: TGTGCCAGCAGGAACAGAGATAACTATGGCTACACCTTC.

A few counts support this clone. This rearrangement joins TRBV7-2 to TRBJ2-3; perhaps TRBD2 as D (6 bases). Germline V gives CDR1 SGHTA, CDR2 FQGNSA. V gave up 5 bases and J gave up 2 bases, with 14 bases separating them. The CDR3 is made up of 15 amino acids. For the CDR3, the DNA is TGTGCCAGCAGCGCCACCCGCGGGGACACAGATACGCAGTATTTT. This gives the protein CASSATRGDTDTQYF.

The chain is built from TRBV19 and TRBJ2-7; maybe TRBD2 (6 bases). Germline V lookup: CDR1 LNHDA, CDR2 SQIVND (reference sequence). The CDR3 is made up of 14 amino acids. V lost 5 bases to trimming and J lost 7 bases, with 18 bases between them. The CDR3 loop is CASSLTGLPKEQYF. The DNA for the CDR3 is TGTGCCAGTAGTCTAACGGGACTTCCGAAAGAGCAGTACTTC. The whole variable domain, remainder taken from reference TRBV19 and TRBJ2-7, is DGGITQSPKYLFRKEGQNVTLSCEQNLNHDAMYWYRQDPGQGLRLIYYSQIVNDFQKGDIAEGYSVSREKKESFPLTVTSAQKNPTAFYLCASSLTGLPKEQYFGPGTRLTVT.

Here the CDR3 reads CASSTSGLAPRGGYTF. In nucleotides, the CDR3 is TGTGCCAGTAGTACGTCAGGGTTGGCACCTCGAGGTGGCTACACCTTC. The chain carries TRBV19 and TRBJ1-2; D is possibly TRBD1 (5 bases). V lost 4 bases and J lost 7, with 22 bases in between. The CDR3 length is 16 residues. Germline CDR1 reads LNHDA; CDR2 reads SQIVND (reference sequence).

The rearrangement links TRBV6-5 to TRBJ2-2; unclear D gene. Per the germline V gene, CDR1 is MNHEY and CDR2 is SVGAGI. The CDR3 runs 14 residues. The V end was cut by 8 bases, the J end by 1 base, with 11 bases between. In DNA form, the CDR3 reads TGTGCCAGCCTGCCGCAGAGGAACACCGGGGAGCTGTTTTTT. Protein product: CASLPQRNTGELFF.

In regard to this clone: One end of the junction is discordant with germline, which a read error may explain. This rearrangement joins TRBV19 to TRBJ2-3; D unclear. Germline values: CDR1 LNHDA, CDR2 SQIVND (reference sequence). The CDR3 totals 12 residues. CDR3 in amino acids: CPRVGLTDTQYF. The DNA for the CDR3 is TGCCCCCGGGTAGGGCTCACAGATACGCAGTATTTT.

The chain has TRBV2 and TRBJ2-7; D is perhaps TRBD2 (7 bases). Trimming shortened V by 8 bases and J by 1 base, and 27 bases separated the two germline ends. There are 18 residues in the CDR3. Germline CDR1 is SNHLY and CDR2 is FYNNEI. CDR3 sequence: CASRFPRQGGGRSYEQYF. CDR3 nucleotides: TGTGCCAGCCGATTCCCCCGCCAGGGAGGGGGTAGGTCCTACGAGCAGTACTTC.

The chain uses TRBV6-6 and TRBJ2-3, with D maybe TRBD1 (6 bases). V shed 6 bases and J shed 0 bases, with 16 bases lying between them. Germline V gives CDR1 MNHNY, CDR2 SVGAGI (reference sequence). The CDR3 is made up of 16 amino acids. CDR3: CASRTGRSGSTDTQYF. The DNA of the CDR3 is TGTGCCAGCAGAACAGGGCGCTCGGGGAGCACAGATACGCAGTATTTT.

The genes are TRBV7-9 and TRBJ2-1; D uncertain. This CDR3 comprises 12 residues. The germline V gene has CDR1 SEHNR and CDR2 FQNEAQ (reference sequence). V was clipped by 3 bases and J by 10 bases, with 10 bases between them. This CDR3 is CASSFYVPEQFF. In DNA form, the CDR3 reads TGTGCCAGCAGCTTCTACGTGCCCGAGCAGTTCTTC.

V and J are TRBV28 and TRBJ1-4; 8 positions agree with TRBD1. V lost 4 bases, J lost 6 bases, and 4 bases stayed unmatched. Germline CDR1 is MDHEN and CDR2 is SYDVKM. The length of the CDR3 is 14 residues. CDR3 in DNA: TGTGCCAGCAGTTCAGGGGGCCAAGATGAAAAACTGTTTTTT. It translates to CASSSGGQDEKLFF.

The chain joins TRBV10-3 to TRBJ1-6, with D perhaps matching TRBD1 (5 bases). This CDR3 comprises 13 residues. V lost 3 bases, J lost 7 bases, and 7 bases lay in between. CDR1 ENHRY and CDR2 SYGVKD come from the germline V gene. In DNA form, the CDR3 reads TGTGCCATCAGTGAATGGGGGAATTCACCCCTCCACTTT. It translates to CAISEWGNSPLHF.

The genes are TRBV27 and TRBJ1-1; weak D call: TRBD1 (6 bases). This CDR3 contains 16 residues. The V and J ends lost 8 bases and 0 bases respectively, with 19 bases between them. The V gene's germline CDR1 is MNHEY and CDR2 SMNVEV (reference sequence). The DNA for the CDR3 is TGTGCCAGCGCCATGGGGGGCGCACTCATGAACACTGAAGCTTTCTTT. Translated: CASAMGGALMNTEAFF.

This clone occurred once. The V gene is TRBV9, the J gene TRBJ2-3, with 10 nucleotides matching TRBD2. V shed 4 bases, J shed 5 bases, and the junction held 10 bases outside the gene matches. CDR3 length: 16 residues. CDR1 and CDR2 (germline): SGDLS, YYNGEE. CDR3 coding DNA: TGTGCCAGCAGCCCCCGGGGTAGCGGGGGGCTAGATACGCAGTATTTT. As protein: CASSPRGSGGLDTQYF.

The chain is built from TRBV11-2 and TRBJ2-3, with TRBD2 identical over 9 bases. Trimming removed 4 bases from V and 10 bases from J; junction bases left unmatched: 15. The germline gives CDR1 SGHAT, CDR2 FQNNGV. This CDR3 spans 16 amino acids. The CDR3 loop is CASSSSGVGLARAQYF. As DNA, the CDR3 is TGTGCCAGCAGCTCCTCAGGAGTGGGACTAGCAAGGGCGCAGTATTTT. The full variable domain, its missing parts supplied by reference TRBV11-2 and TRBJ2-3, is EAGVAQSPRYKIIEKRQSVAFWCNPISGHATLYWYQQILGQGPKLLIQFQNNGVVDDSQLPKDRFSAERLKGVDSTLKIQPAKLEDSAVYLCASSSSGVGLARAQYFGPGTRLTVL.

This clone appeared a single time. This chain connects TRBV5-1 to TRBJ2-7; perhaps TRBD2 as D (6 bases). The V and J ends lost 1 base and 5 bases respectively, with 7 bases between them. CDR3 length: 12 amino acids. Germline V gives CDR1 SGHRS, CDR2 YFSETQ. CDR3: CASSLTGDEQYF. The CDR3 region has the DNA TGCGCCAGCAGCTTGACGGGGGACGAGCAGTACTTC.

This clone appeared many times. This chain uses TRBV6-2 or TRBV6-3 with TRBJ2-5; 15 bases line up with TRBD2. Germline trimming cut 4 bases from V and 6 bases from J; bases unmatched to any gene: 9. This CDR3 contains 17 residues. From germline, CDR1 is MNHEY and CDR2 SVGEGT. DNA for the CDR3: TGTGCCAGCAGTTCGGGACTAGCGGGGGGAGGGACGAAGACCCAGTACTTC. Its translation is CASSSGLAGGGTKTQYF.

J is TRBJ1-1 and V is TRBV6-4; TRBD1 agrees at 12 bases. The J segment lost 9 bases and the V segment lost 6 bases, leaving 5 bases of the junction unmatched. Germline V gene data show CDR1 as MRHNA and CDR2 as SNTAGT. This CDR3 contains 13 residues. The CDR3 DNA sequence: TGTGCCAGCAGGGGACAGGGGGCCGGTAAAGCTTTCTTT. As protein: CASRGQGAGKAFF.

The chain uses TRBV4-2 and TRBJ2-7; no clear D gene. There are 13 residues in the CDR3. Germline V lookup: CDR1 LGHNA, CDR2 YNFKEQ. Trimming cost V 0 bases and J 6 bases, with 9 bases left between them. In DNA form, the CDR3 reads TGTGCCAGCAGCCAAGATCTAGAGCGCGAGCAGTACTTC. This sequence encodes CASSQDLEREQYF.

This clone was counted only a few times. CDR3 region: CASSFRGTINTEAFF. As DNA, the CDR3 is TGTGCCAGCAGCTTCAGGGGCACGATAAACACTGAAGCTTTCTTT. The V and J genes are TRBV11-3 and TRBJ1-1, with D perhaps TRBD1 (6 bases). Germline CDR1 is SGHNT and CDR2 is YENEEA. Trimming took off 3 bases at V and 2 bases at J, with 13 bases between the two ends. The CDR3 runs to 15 residues.

J is TRBJ1-2 and V is TRBV7-2; tentative D call: TRBD1 (6 bases). Germline CDR1 reads SGHTA; CDR2 reads FQGNSA. V was trimmed by 2 bases and J by 4 bases, leaving 8 bases between them. The CDR3 is 13 amino acids. The CDR3 here is CASSLRGVYGYTF. CDR3 nucleotides: TGTGCCAGCAGCTTAAGGGGGGTCTATGGCTACACCTTC.